This is a list of T cell receptor beta chains from one sample in a study of CD8+ T cells in alopecia areata. Assay: immunoSEQ multiplex PCR; the TCRdb copy retains only in-frame clones and omits some. The table has 200,000 to 250,000 clones, approximately 40% seen once. Sequencing was performed on CD4+ T cells sorted from blood, taken at roughly week 38, from a patient treated with tofacitinib. Receptors originate from a human donor with alopecia areata. The CDR3 runs from the conserved cysteine through the conserved F or W. The D gene is left open where the match is weak. Rows may omit the clone size; those that give it use once, few, many or a size class.

j_call: TRBJ2-4
clone_size: many
v_call: TRBV27
d_call: .
cdr3_aa: CSSSPIADRNIQYF
cdr3_nt: TGTTCCAGCAGTCCAATAGCGGATAGAAACATTCAGTACTTC

j_call: TRBJ1-1
clone_size: few
v_call: TRBV10-1
d_call: .
cdr3_aa: CASSEEGSEAFF
cdr3_nt: TGCGCCAGCAGTGAGGAGGGTTCTGAAGCTTTCTTT

j_call: TRBJ2-4
clone_size: .
v_call: TRBV2
d_call: .
cdr3_aa: CASSLQRNIQYF
cdr3_nt: TGTGCCAGCAGTCTGCAGAGAAACATTCAGTACTTC

j_call: TRBJ2-5
clone_size: once
v_call: TRBV15
d_call: TRBD2
cdr3_aa: CATSRDLREGMETQYF
cdr3_nt: TGTGCCACCAGCAGAGATCTGCGGGAGGGCATGGAGACCCAGTACTTC

j_call: TRBJ2-1
clone_size: .
v_call: TRBV29-1
d_call: .
cdr3_aa: CSVDSQRLRGYNEQFF
cdr3_nt: TGCAGCGTTGATTCCCAGAGGCTTAGGGGGTACAATGAGCAGTTCTTC

j_call: TRBJ2-1
clone_size: .
v_call: TRBV6-5
d_call: .
cdr3_aa: CASSRFGDEQFF
cdr3_nt: TGTGCCAGCAGCCGCTTTGGAGATGAGCAGTTCTTC

j_call: TRBJ2-7
clone_size: .
v_call: TRBV6-1
d_call: TRBD1
cdr3_aa: CASSLGQGAYEQYF
cdr3_nt: TGTGCCAGCAGTCTGGGACAGGGGGCCTACGAGCAGTACTTC

j_call: TRBJ2-7
clone_size: few
v_call: TRBV25-1
d_call: TRBD1
cdr3_aa: CASSGTGARSGEQYF
cdr3_nt: TGTGCCAGCTCCGGGACAGGAGCTCGGAGCGGCGAGCAGTACTTC

j_call: TRBJ2-7
clone_size: .
v_call: TRBV30
d_call: .
cdr3_aa: CALQTGFYYEQYF
cdr3_nt: TGTGCCCTTCAAACCGGGTTTTACTACGAGCAGTACTTC

j_call: TRBJ2-5
clone_size: .
v_call: TRBV5-1
d_call: .
cdr3_aa: CASSLDGTNQETQYF
cdr3_nt: TGCGCCAGCAGCTTGGATGGCACAAACCAAGAGACCCAGTACTTC

j_call: TRBJ2-1
clone_size: once
v_call: TRBV7-2
d_call: .
cdr3_aa: CASSLMESYNEQFF
cdr3_nt: TGTGCCAGCAGCTTAATGGAGTCCTACAATGAGCAGTTCTTC

j_call: TRBJ2-3
clone_size: few
v_call: TRBV29-1
d_call: TRBD2
cdr3_aa: CSVASGRSADTQYF
cdr3_nt: TGCAGCGTTGCAAGCGGGAGAAGCGCAGATACGCAGTATTTT

j_call: TRBJ2-3
clone_size: .
v_call: TRBV5-1
d_call: .
cdr3_aa: CASSGLGRLADTQYF
cdr3_nt: TGCGCCAGCAGCGGCCTGGGGAGGTTGGCAGATACGCAGTATTTT

j_call: TRBJ2-3
clone_size: .
v_call: TRBV5-1
d_call: .
cdr3_aa: CAGRVGPSTDTQYF
cdr3_nt: TGCGCCGGACGGGTGGGGCCTAGCACAGATACGCAGTATTTT

j_call: TRBJ2-5
clone_size: .
v_call: TRBV6-5
d_call: .
cdr3_aa: CASSYMETQYF
cdr3_nt: TGTGCCAGCAGTTACATGGAGACCCAGTACTTC

j_call: TRBJ2-7
clone_size: .
v_call: TRBV9
d_call: .
cdr3_aa: CASSRTVRSYEQYF
cdr3_nt: TGTGCCAGCAGCCGGACGGTACGATCCTACGAGCAGTACTTC

j_call: TRBJ2-1
clone_size: .
v_call: TRBV7-2
d_call: .
cdr3_aa: CASSLAREEEQFF
cdr3_nt: TGTGCCAGCAGCTTAGCCAGAGAGGAGGAGCAGTTCTTC

j_call: TRBJ1-2
clone_size: .
v_call: TRBV11-2
d_call: TRBD1
cdr3_aa: CASSLGGGFGYTF
cdr3_nt: TGTGCCAGCAGCTTGGGAGGGGGCTTTGGCTACACCTTC

j_call: TRBJ1-1
clone_size: .
v_call: TRBV29-1
d_call: TRBD1
cdr3_aa: CSVGTGEAFF
cdr3_nt: TGCAGCGTTGGGACAGGCGAAGCTTTCTTT

j_call: TRBJ1-2
clone_size: .
v_call: TRBV30
d_call: .
cdr3_aa: CASESYPGVYGYTF
cdr3_nt: TGTGCCTCCGAATCATACCCGGGGGTCTATGGCTACACCTTC

j_call: TRBJ2-3
clone_size: .
v_call: TRBV10-3
d_call: .
cdr3_aa: CASSSLATDTQYF
cdr3_nt: TGTGCCAGCAGTTCTTTGGCTACAGATACGCAGTATTTT

j_call: TRBJ2-2
clone_size: .
v_call: TRBV29-1
d_call: TRBD2
cdr3_aa: CSVDDGTSGNTGELFF
cdr3_nt: TGCAGCGTTGACGACGGGACTAGCGGGAACACCGGGGAGCTGTTTTTT

j_call: TRBJ1-1
clone_size: few
v_call: TRBV7-3
d_call: .
cdr3_aa: CASSFSVNTEAFF
cdr3_nt: TGTGCCAGCAGCTTTTCAGTGAACACTGAAGCTTTCTTT

j_call: TRBJ2-1
clone_size: .
v_call: TRBV29-1
d_call: TRBD1
cdr3_aa: CSVGTGGAGSEQFF
cdr3_nt: TGCAGCGTTGGGACAGGGGGCGCCGGGAGTGAGCAGTTCTTC

j_call: TRBJ2-5
clone_size: few
v_call: TRBV7-2
d_call: .
cdr3_aa: CASSLGIGAQYF
cdr3_nt: TGTGCCAGCAGCTTGGGTATTGGGGCCCAGTACTTC

j_call: TRBJ2-1
clone_size: few
v_call: TRBV5-4
d_call: TRBD2
cdr3_aa: CASSRSGTSGINEQFF
cdr3_nt: TGTGCCAGCAGCCGCTCCGGGACTAGCGGAATCAATGAGCAGTTCTTC

j_call: TRBJ2-7
clone_size: .
v_call: TRBV30
d_call: .
cdr3_aa: CAWSVLGGSYEQYF
cdr3_nt: TGTGCCTGGAGTGTTCTGGGGGGTTCCTACGAGCAGTACTTC

j_call: TRBJ2-2
clone_size: few
v_call: TRBV29-1
d_call: .
cdr3_aa: CSATLPGELFF
cdr3_nt: TGCAGCGCTACCCTTCCCGGGGAGCTGTTTTTT

j_call: TRBJ2-4
clone_size: .
v_call: TRBV29-1
d_call: .
cdr3_aa: CSVGGYGKNIQYF
cdr3_nt: TGCAGCGTGGGGGGCTACGGCAAAAACATTCAGTACTTC

j_call: TRBJ2-5
clone_size: .
v_call: TRBV5-6
d_call: TRBD2
cdr3_aa: CASSFGTSPGETQYF
cdr3_nt: TGTGCCAGCAGCTTCGGGACTAGCCCAGGAGAGACCCAGTACTTC

j_call: TRBJ2-7
clone_size: few
v_call: TRBV4-1
d_call: TRBD1
cdr3_aa: CASSQEMVQGPGEQYF
cdr3_nt: TGCGCCAGCAGCCAAGAAATGGTACAGGGGCCGGGCGAGCAGTACTTC